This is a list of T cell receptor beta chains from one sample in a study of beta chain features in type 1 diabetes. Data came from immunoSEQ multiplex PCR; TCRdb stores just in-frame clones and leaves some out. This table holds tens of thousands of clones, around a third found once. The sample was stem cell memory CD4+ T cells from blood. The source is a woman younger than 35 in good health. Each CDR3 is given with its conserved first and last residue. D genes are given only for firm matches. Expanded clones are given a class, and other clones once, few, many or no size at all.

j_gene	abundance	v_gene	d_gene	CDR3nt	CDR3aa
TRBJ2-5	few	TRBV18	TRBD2	TGTGCCAGCTCACCACGGGAGGGAGGAAGAGAGACCCAGTACTTC	CASSPREGGRETQYF
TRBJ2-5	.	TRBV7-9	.	TGTGCCAGCAGCTCGGGCCTGGAGGTCGAGACCCAGTACTTC	CASSSGLEVETQYF
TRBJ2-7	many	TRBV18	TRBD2	TGTGCCAGCTCACGACTAGCGGGAGTCGAGCAGTACTTC	CASSRLAGVEQYF
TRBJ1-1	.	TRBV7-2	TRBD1	TGTGCCAGCAGCCTTCCAGGGGGGCGGGAAGCTTTCTTT	CASSLPGGREAFF
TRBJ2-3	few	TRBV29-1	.	TGCAGCGGGCTCGCAGGGGATACGCAGTATTTT	CSGLAGDTQYF
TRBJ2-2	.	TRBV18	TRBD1	TGTGCCAGCACTATGGGACAGGGGAACACCGGGGAGCTGTTTTTT	CASTMGQGNTGELFF
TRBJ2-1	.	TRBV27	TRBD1	TGTGCCAGCAGCCGGGACAGACCCTACAATGAGCAGTTCTTC	CASSRDRPYNEQFF
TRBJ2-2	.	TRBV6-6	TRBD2	TGTGCCAGCAGCCGGGGGGGGGCCAACACCGGGGAGCTGTTTTTT	CASSRGGANTGELFF
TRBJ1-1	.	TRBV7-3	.	TGTGCCAGCAGCGCCGCAGACAGGCCCTACACTGAAGCTTTCTTT	CASSAADRPYTEAFF
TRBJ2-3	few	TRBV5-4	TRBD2	TGTGCCAGCAGCTCACTAGCGGGAGGATGGGGAAGCACAGATACGCAGTATTTT	CASSSLAGGWGSTDTQYF
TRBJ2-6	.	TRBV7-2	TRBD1	TGTGCCAGCACCGGCAGGGGGCGGGCAGCCGGGGCCAACGTCCTGACTTTC	CASTGRGRAAGANVLTF
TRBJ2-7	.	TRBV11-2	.	TGTGCCAGCAGCTTAGATGGGAGGTACGAGCAGTACTTC	CASSLDGRYEQYF
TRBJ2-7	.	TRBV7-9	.	TGTGCCAGCAGCCAAACAGGGCTCCTGGGTTACGAGCAGTACTTC	CASSQTGLLGYEQYF
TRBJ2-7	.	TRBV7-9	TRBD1	TGTGCCAGCAGCCTCCAACAGGGGGGATACGAGCAGTACTTC	CASSLQQGGYEQYF
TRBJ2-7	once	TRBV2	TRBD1	TGTGCCAGCAGTCCGGGACAGGCTCCCGAGCAGTACTTC	CASSPGQAPEQYF
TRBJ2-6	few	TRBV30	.	TGTGCCTGGAGTGCGTACTCTGGGGCCAACGTCCTGACTTTC	CAWSAYSGANVLTF
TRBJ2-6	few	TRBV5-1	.	TGCGCCAGCAGCTTGGAACCCACCGCGACAGCCTCATCGGGGGCCAACGTCCTGACTTTC	CASSLEPTATASSGANVLTF
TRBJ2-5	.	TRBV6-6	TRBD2	TGTGCCAGCAGTTCGCACTCTAGCGGCCAAGAGACCCAGTACTTC	CASSSHSSGQETQYF
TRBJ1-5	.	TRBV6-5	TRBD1	TGTGCCAGCAGCCCTGACAGGGACGGAAATCAGCCCCAGCATTTT	CASSPDRDGNQPQHF
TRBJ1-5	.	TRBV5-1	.	TGCGCCAGCAGCTTTTCGGGGGATAGCAATCAGCCCCAGCATTTT	CASSFSGDSNQPQHF
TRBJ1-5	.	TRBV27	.	TGTGCCAGCAGTTTGGGCCAGTATCAGCCCCAGCATTTT	CASSLGQYQPQHF
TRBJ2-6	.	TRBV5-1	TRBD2	TGCGCCAGCGGAGAGGGGACTAGAATGTCTGGGGCCAACGTCCTGACTTTC	CASGEGTRMSGANVLTF